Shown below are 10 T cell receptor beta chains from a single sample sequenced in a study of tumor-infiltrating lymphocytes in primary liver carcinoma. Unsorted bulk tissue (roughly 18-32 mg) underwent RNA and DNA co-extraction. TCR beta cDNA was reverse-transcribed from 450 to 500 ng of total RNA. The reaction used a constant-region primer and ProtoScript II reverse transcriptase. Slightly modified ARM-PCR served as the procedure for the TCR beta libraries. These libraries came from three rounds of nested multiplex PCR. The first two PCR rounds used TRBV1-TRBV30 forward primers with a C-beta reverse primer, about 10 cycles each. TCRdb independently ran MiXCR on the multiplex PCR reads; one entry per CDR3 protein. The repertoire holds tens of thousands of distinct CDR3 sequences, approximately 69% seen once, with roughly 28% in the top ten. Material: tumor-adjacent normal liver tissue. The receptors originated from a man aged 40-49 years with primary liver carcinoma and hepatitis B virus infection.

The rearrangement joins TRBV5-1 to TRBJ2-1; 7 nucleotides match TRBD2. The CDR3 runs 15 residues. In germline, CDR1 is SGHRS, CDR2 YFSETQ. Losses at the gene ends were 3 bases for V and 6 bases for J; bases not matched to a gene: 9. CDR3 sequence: CASSSDLTSRNEQFF. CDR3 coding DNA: TGCGCCAGCAGCTCCGACCTGACTAGCCGCAATGAGCAGTTCTTC.

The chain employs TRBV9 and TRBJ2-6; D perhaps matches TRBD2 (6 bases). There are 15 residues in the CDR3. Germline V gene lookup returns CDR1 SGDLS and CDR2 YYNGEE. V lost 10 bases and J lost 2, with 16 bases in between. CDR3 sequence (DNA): TGTGCCTGCACACCCGGCGGGGCTGGGGCCAACGTCCTGACTTTC. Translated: CACTPGGAGANVLTF.

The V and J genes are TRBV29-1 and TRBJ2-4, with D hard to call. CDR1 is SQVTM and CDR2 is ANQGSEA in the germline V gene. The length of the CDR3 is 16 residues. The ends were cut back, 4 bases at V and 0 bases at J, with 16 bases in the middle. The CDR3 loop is CSVVALSRLAKNIQYF. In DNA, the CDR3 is TGCAGCGTTGTTGCCCTAAGCCGGCTAGCCAAAAACATTCAGTACTTC.

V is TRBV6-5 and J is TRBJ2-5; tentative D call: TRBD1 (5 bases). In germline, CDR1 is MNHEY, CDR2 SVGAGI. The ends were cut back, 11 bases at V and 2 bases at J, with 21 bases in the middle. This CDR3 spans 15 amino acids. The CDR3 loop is CADSYSWDAQETQYF. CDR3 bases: TGTGCCGACAGTTACAGCTGGGATGCACAAGAGACCCAGTACTTC.

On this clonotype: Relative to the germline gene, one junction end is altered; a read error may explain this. The CDR3 spells CASSYMLTTGTGDLFF. The CDR3 DNA is TGCGCCAGCAGCTACATGCTGACAACAGGCACGGGGGACCTGTTTTTT. The V gene is TRBV5-1, the J gene TRBJ2-2; D may be TRBD2 (6 bases). The length of the CDR3 is 16 residues. The germline V gene encodes CDR1 SGHRS and CDR2 YFSETQ. Together with reference TRBV5-1 and TRBJ2-2, the CDR3 gives the full variable domain: KAGVTQTPRYLIKTRGQQVTLSCSPISGHRSVSWYQQTPGQGLQFLFEYFSETQRNKGNFPGRFSGRQFSNSRSEMNVSTLELGDSALYLCASSYMLTTGTGDLFFGEGSRLTVL.

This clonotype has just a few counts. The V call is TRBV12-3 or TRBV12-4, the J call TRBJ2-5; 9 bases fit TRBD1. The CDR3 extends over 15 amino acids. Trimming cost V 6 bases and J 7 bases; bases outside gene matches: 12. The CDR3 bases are TGTGCCAGCAGCCCCTGGACAGGGGTCGAAGTGACCCAGTACTTC. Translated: CASSPWTGVEVTQYF.

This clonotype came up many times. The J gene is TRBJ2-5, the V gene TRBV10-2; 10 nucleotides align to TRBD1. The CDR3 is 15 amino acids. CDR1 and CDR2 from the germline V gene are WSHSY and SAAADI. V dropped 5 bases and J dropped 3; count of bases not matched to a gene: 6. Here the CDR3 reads CASSSRDRGKETQYF. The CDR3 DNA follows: TGCGCCAGCAGTTCCCGGGACAGGGGAAAAGAGACCCAGTACTTC.

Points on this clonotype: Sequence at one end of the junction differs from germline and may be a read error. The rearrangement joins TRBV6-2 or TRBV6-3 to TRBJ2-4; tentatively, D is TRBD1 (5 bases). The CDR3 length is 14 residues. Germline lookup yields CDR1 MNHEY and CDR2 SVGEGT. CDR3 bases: TGTACCAGCAGTTGGTCAGGGCAAACTAACATTCAGTACTTC. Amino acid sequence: CTSSWSGQTNIQYF.

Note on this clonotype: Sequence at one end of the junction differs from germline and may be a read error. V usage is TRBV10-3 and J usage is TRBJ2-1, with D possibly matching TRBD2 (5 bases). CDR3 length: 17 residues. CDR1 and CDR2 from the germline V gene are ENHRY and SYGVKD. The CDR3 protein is CAVASRTVFSSYNEQFF. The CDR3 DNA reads TGTGCCGTAGCTAGCAGGACTGTTTTTAGCTCCTACAATGAACAGTTCTTC.

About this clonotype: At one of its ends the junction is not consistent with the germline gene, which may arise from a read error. The CDR3 region is CASSPASVAGLSSYNGQFF. CDR3 nucleotide sequence: TGTGCCAGCAGCCCAGCTAGCGTAGCCGGCCTGAGTTCCTACAATGGGCAGTTCTTT. The chain has TRBV11-2 and TRBJ2-1; D may be TRBD2 (6 bases). CDR1 is SGHAT, CDR2 FQNNGV, per germline. This CDR3 has 19 amino acids.